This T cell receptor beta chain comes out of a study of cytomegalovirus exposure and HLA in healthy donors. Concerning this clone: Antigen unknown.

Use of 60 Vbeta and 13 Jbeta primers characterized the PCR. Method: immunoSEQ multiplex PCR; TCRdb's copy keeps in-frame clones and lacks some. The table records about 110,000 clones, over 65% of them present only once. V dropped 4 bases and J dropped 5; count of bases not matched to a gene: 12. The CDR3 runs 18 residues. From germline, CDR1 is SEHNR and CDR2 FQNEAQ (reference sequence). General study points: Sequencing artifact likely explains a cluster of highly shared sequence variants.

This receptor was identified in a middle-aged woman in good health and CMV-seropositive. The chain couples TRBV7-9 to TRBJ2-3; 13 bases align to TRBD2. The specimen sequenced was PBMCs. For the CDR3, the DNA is TGTGCCAGCAGCTACCGCCAGGCACTAGCGGGGGGGTTAGATACGCAGTATTTT. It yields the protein CASSYRQALAGGLDTQYF.